One and the same sample provided the 30 T cell receptor beta chains below, sequenced in a study of T-cell reconstitution after alpha-beta-depleted transplantation in children. Unique molecular identifiers featured in how the TCRbeta library was prepared. TCRdb fed the PCR reads into MiXCR, producing one record per CDR3 protein. Here the sample spans about 230,000 distinct CDR3 sequences, roughly 10% being singletons. Specimen: PBMCs from the stem cell graft donor, collected from the stem cell graft. These receptors originate from a human donor who donated a stem cell graft to a child with acute lymphoblastic leukemia.

Here the CDR3 DNA reads TGTGCCAGCAGTTTAAGCCGTTCCACGACAGGGTTTCGAGAGACCCAGTACTTC. This gives the protein CASSLSRSTTGFRETQYF. The rearrangement links TRBV27 to TRBJ2-5; 7 bases are shared with TRBD1. This CDR3 is built from 18 residues. With 2 bases clipped from V and 4 bases from J, the junction kept 16 bases outside the gene matches. CDR1 and CDR2 from the germline V gene are MNHEY and SMNVEV (reference sequence).

This clonotype was seen many times. This chain joins TRBV3-1 and TRBJ2-4, with D maybe TRBD2 (5 bases). CDR1 and CDR2 from the germline V gene are LGHDT and YNNKEL (reference sequence). V lost 4 bases and J 7 bases, leaving 8 bases between the germline ends. This CDR3 is built from 12 residues. DNA of the CDR3: TGTGCCAGCAGCCCCGGACTGAACATTCAGTACTTC. Amino acids: CASSPGLNIQYF.

The sample holds many counts of this clonotype. The chain carries TRBV29-1 and TRBJ1-5; 9 nucleotides align to TRBD1. V gave up 6 bases and J gave up 5 bases; unmatched junction bases: 8. The CDR3 covers 14 residues. Germline CDR1 is SQVTM and CDR2 is ANQGSEA. CDR3 nucleotides: TGCAGCGTCGCTACAGGGGGCCGGGATCAGCCCCAGCATTTT. This sequence encodes CSVATGGRDQPQHF.

This clonotype was detected many times. The chain carries TRBV7-9 and TRBJ1-3; D might be TRBD1 (5 bases). There are 15 residues in the CDR3. Looked up from germline, CDR1 is SEHNR and CDR2 is FQNEAQ (reference sequence). Trimming pared 2 bases from V and 3 bases from J, leaving 11 bases between. CDR3 residues: CASSLRGFDGNTIYF. CDR3 nucleotides: TGTGCCAGCAGCTTAAGGGGATTCGATGGAAACACCATATATTTT.

This clonotype was seen only a few times. This rearrangement joins TRBV12-3 or TRBV12-4 to TRBJ2-3; a weak D match, TRBD2 (5 bases). V gave up 3 bases and J gave up 4 bases, with 17 bases separating them. The CDR3 has 16 residues. For the CDR3, the DNA is TGTGCCAGCAGTTTGAGGACTCCAGTCGTGGCAGATACGCAGTATTTT. This codes for CASSLRTPVVADTQYF.

This chain links TRBV4-2 with TRBJ2-3; D ambiguous. Per the germline V gene, CDR1 is LGHNA and CDR2 is YNFKEQ. The germline V and J ends were trimmed by 2 bases and 1 base, with 7 bases remaining between them. This CDR3 contains 14 residues. CDR3 sequence reads: CASSQRQGTDTQYF. CDR3 nucleotide sequence: TGTGCCAGCAGCCAACGACAAGGCACAGATACGCAGTATTTT.

This clonotype was found a few times. V and J are TRBV6-5 and TRBJ1-5, with 8 bases fitting TRBD1. Germline CDR1 and CDR2: MNHEY and SVGAGI. V was clipped by 4 bases and J by 7 bases; unmatched bases: 3. The CDR3 spans 13 residues. CDR3 sequence (DNA): TGTGCCAGCAGTTTGACAGGGGAACAGCCCCAGCATTTT. Translated: CASSLTGEQPQHF.

This clonotype has ten or more counts. The chain couples TRBV20-1 to TRBJ2-7; TRBD2 might be the D (6 bases). The germline V and J ends were trimmed by 2 bases and 0 bases, with 8 bases remaining between them. The CDR3 has 13 amino acids. Germline V gene lookup returns CDR1 DFQATT and CDR2 SNEGSKA (reference sequence). CDR3 in DNA: TGCAGTGCTAGAATGACTAGCTCCTACGAGCAGTACTTC. This translates into CSARMTSSYEQYF.

The chain employs TRBV5-1 and TRBJ2-1; TRBD2 agrees at 7 bases. Germline-derived CDR1 and CDR2 are SGHRS and YFSETQ. This CDR3 has 15 residues. V dropped 0 bases and J dropped 9; count of bases not matched to a gene: 9. CDR3 loop: CASSLAERGLGEQFF. CDR3 nucleotides: TGCGCCAGCAGCTTGGCTGAGCGGGGCCTCGGTGAGCAGTTCTTC.

Ten or more counts support this clonotype. The chain is built from TRBV5-6 and TRBJ1-2; the D is unclear. Germline V gene lookup returns CDR1 SGHDT and CDR2 YYEEEE. The CDR3 covers 15 residues. V was cut by 4 bases and J by 2 bases, with 15 bases left in between. The CDR3 DNA follows: TGTGCCAGCAGCCACTATGGCACAGCGAACTATGGCTACACCTTC. The encoded protein is CASSHYGTANYGYTF.

This clonotype was observed many times. The J gene is TRBJ2-3, the V gene TRBV29-1; TRBD1 might be the D (6 bases). This CDR3 comprises 11 residues. Trimming cost V 0 bases and J 9 bases, with 7 bases left between them. Germline V gives CDR1 SQVTM, CDR2 ANQGSEA. The CDR3: CSVEEGQTQYF. The CDR3 nucleotides read TGCAGCGTTGAAGAGGGACAAACGCAGTATTTT.

This clonotype was seen many times. The chain combines TRBV10-3 with TRBJ2-2, with 8 bases fitting TRBD1. The CDR3 sequence is 20 residues long. The J segment lost 0 bases and the V segment lost 10 bases, leaving 22 bases of the junction unmatched. Germline lookup yields CDR1 ENHRY and CDR2 SYGVKD. The CDR3 sequence: CATLPGSGQGGLANTGELFF. Here the CDR3 DNA reads TGTGCCACCCTACCGGGGTCCGGACAGGGAGGTTTGGCGAACACCGGGGAGCTGTTTTTT.

Regarding this clonotype: A junction end diverges from the germline sequence, so it may reflect a read error. The V call is TRBV20-1, the J call TRBJ2-5; no firm D call. Germline loops: CDR1 DFQATT, CDR2 SNEGSKA (reference sequence). The CDR3 length is 12 residues. The chain's CDR3 is CSASILEETRYF. The DNA for the CDR3 is TGCAGTGCTAGTATACTTGAAGAGACCCGGTACTTC.

This clonotype was recorded a few times. V gene TRBV4-3 combines with J gene TRBJ1-4; a possible D gene is TRBD1 (5 bases). V lost 1 base, J lost 6 bases, and 9 bases lay in between. This CDR3 comprises 14 residues. CDR1 is LGHNA, CDR2 YSLEER, per germline. In DNA, the CDR3 is TGCGCCAGCAGCCAAGTGGGGGGGGATGAAAAACTGTTTTTT. It codes for CASSQVGGDEKLFF.

The chain couples TRBV5-1 to TRBJ2-5; the match to TRBD1 covers 9 bases. In germline, CDR1 is SGHRS, CDR2 YFSETQ. Losses at the gene ends were 0 bases for V and 5 bases for J; bases not matched to a gene: 8. CDR3 length equals 16 residues. The CDR3 reads CASSLARTGGAETQYF. The DNA for the CDR3 is TGCGCCAGCAGCTTGGCTCGTACAGGGGGCGCGGAGACCCAGTACTTC.

This clonotype was picked up many times. The J gene is TRBJ2-2, the V gene TRBV5-1; D may be TRBD1 or TRBD2 (5 bases each). The V gene lost 1 base and the J gene lost 4 bases, with 11 bases spanning the gap. Germline-derived CDR1 and CDR2 are SGHRS and YFSETQ. The CDR3 length is 15 residues. The CDR3 is CASSLSSGSTGELFF. As DNA, the CDR3 is TGCGCCAGCAGCTTGTCATCAGGGAGCACCGGGGAGCTGTTTTTT.

This clonotype showed up many times. The chain employs TRBV20-1 and TRBJ2-7; a possible D gene is TRBD2 (6 bases). V dropped 6 bases and J dropped 9 bases, with 24 bases sitting between them. This CDR3 has 14 residues. Germline loops: CDR1 DFQATT, CDR2 SNEGSKA (reference sequence). The CDR3 reads CSAPVGGVGLVQYF. The CDR3 coding sequence is TGCAGTGCCCCCGTCGGAGGGGTCGGGTTGGTGCAGTACTTC.

This clonotype was observed a handful of times. The rearrangement uses TRBV19 and TRBJ2-1, with TRBD2 matching 7 bases. Germline V CDR1 and CDR2: LNHDA, SQIVND (reference sequence). The J segment lost 3 bases and the V segment lost 5 bases, leaving 10 bases of the junction unmatched. CDR3 length: 16 amino acids. The CDR3 is CASSPLAGTNYNEQFF. The CDR3 nucleotides are TGTGCCAGTAGTCCTTTGGCGGGGACTAACTACAATGAGCAGTTCTTC.

This clonotype has only a few counts. DNA for the CDR3: TGTGCCAGCAGTTACTCGCTATGTGAACGGACGGACTGCTACGAGCAGTACTTC. Protein: CASSYSLCERTDCYEQYF. J is TRBJ2-7 and V is TRBV6-5; D is perhaps TRBD2 (5 bases). CDR1 and CDR2 (germline): MNHEY, SVGAGI. V lost 0 bases to trimming and J lost 3 bases, with 21 bases between them. This CDR3 spans 18 amino acids.

This clonotype was counted many times. The J gene is TRBJ2-7, the V gene TRBV2; possible D gene TRBD1, 6 bases. Germline lookup yields CDR1 SNHLY and CDR2 FYNNEI. The CDR3 is made up of 11 amino acids. The V gene lost 11 bases and the J gene lost 4 bases, with 12 bases spanning the gap. Written as DNA, the CDR3 is TGTGCCGGGGGCGAACAGTACGAGCAGTACTTC. Protein sequence: CAGGEQYEQYF.

This clonotype was counted many times. The chain is built from TRBV10-1 and TRBJ1-1; D is uncertain. The CDR3 has 13 amino acids. CDR1 is WNHNN and CDR2 is SYGVQD in the germline V gene (reference sequence). V was clipped by 5 bases and J by 5 bases, with 12 bases between them. In nucleotides, the CDR3 is TGCGCCAGCAGTACAGTGGGGAGGACTGAAGCTTTCTTT. Protein sequence: CASSTVGRTEAFF.

This clonotype was recorded many times. J is TRBJ2-7 and V is TRBV29-1; tentatively, D is TRBD1 (6 bases). The CDR3 is 15 amino acids. V was pared by 0 bases and J by 4 bases, with 16 bases between. The V gene's germline CDR1 is SQVTM and CDR2 ANQGSEA. The CDR3: CSVEEGAGWFYEQYF. The CDR3 DNA is TGCAGCGTTGAAGAGGGGGCAGGATGGTTTTACGAGCAGTACTTC.

The rearrangement uses TRBV10-3 and TRBJ2-3; TRBD2 matches at 9 bases. Germline-derived CDR1 and CDR2 are ENHRY and SYGVKD. CDR3 size: 16 residues. V lost 4 bases, J lost 10 bases, and 15 bases stayed unmatched. The CDR3 DNA follows: TGTGCCATCAGTGGGAATAGCGGGGGTTCCGCCCTTCCGCAGTATTTT. This gives the protein CAISGNSGGSALPQYF.

This clonotype was seen more than once but under ten times. The chain couples TRBV7-2 to TRBJ1-5; possibly TRBD1 for D (5 bases). This CDR3 spans 15 amino acids. Germline V gene data show CDR1 as SGHTA and CDR2 as FQGNSA. V lost 1 base and J 4 bases, leaving 11 bases between the germline ends. CDR3 in amino acids: CASSLEGYENQPQHF. CDR3 sequence (DNA): TGTGCCAGCAGCTTAGAGGGGTACGAAAATCAGCCCCAGCATTTT.

This clonotype was detected many times. The chain uses TRBV5-1 and TRBJ2-3, with TRBD2 as a possible D gene (6 bases). V lost 2 bases, J lost 3 bases, and 13 bases lay in between. Germline-derived CDR1 and CDR2 are SGHRS and YFSETQ. The CDR3 is 15 amino acids. The CDR3 DNA reads as TGCGCCAGCAGCTTTAACGTAGGGAGGACAGATACGCAGTATTTT. It encodes CASSFNVGRTDTQYF.

The chain recombines TRBV12-3 or TRBV12-4 with TRBJ1-6; D is undetermined. Trimming stripped 7 bases from V and 10 bases from J, with 20 bases between. The CDR3 is made up of 15 amino acids. The CDR3 coding sequence is TGTGCCAGCACTTCTCGTTTGGGATCGGAATCACCCCTCCACTTT. Amino acid sequence: CASTSRLGSESPLHF.

This clonotype was seen a few times. The genes are TRBV6-6 and TRBJ1-6, with D possibly matching TRBD1 (5 bases). The CDR3 extends over 13 amino acids. CDR1 MNHNY and CDR2 SVGAGI come from the germline V gene (reference sequence). The V end was cut by 4 bases, the J end by 8 bases, with 9 bases between. CDR3 in amino acids: CASSWGVDSPLHF. The CDR3 DNA reads as TGTGCCAGCAGTTGGGGGGTGGATTCACCCCTCCACTTT.

This clonotype was detected only a few times. This chain links TRBV29-1 with TRBJ2-5; 10 bases match TRBD1. V dropped 4 bases and J dropped 5; count of bases not matched to a gene: 19. This CDR3 is 18 amino acids long. Looked up from germline, CDR1 is SQVTM and CDR2 is ANQGSEA. CDR3 nucleotides: TGCAGCGTTGGGAGGACCGGGACAGGGGATGGCGTCCGGGAGACCCAGTACTTC. Translation: CSVGRTGTGDGVRETQYF.

The V and J genes are TRBV15 and TRBJ2-7, with D maybe TRBD1 (5 bases). Between the trimmed V and J ends, which lost 3 bases and 2 bases, there was a span of 8 bases. The CDR3 length is 13 residues. CDR1 is LNHNV, CDR2 YYDKDF, per germline (reference sequence). DNA of the CDR3: TGTGCCACCAGCAGTGACAGCGCCTACGAGCAGTACTTC. This sequence encodes CATSSDSAYEQYF.

This clonotype appeared many times. The J gene is TRBJ2-3, the V gene TRBV9; D unclear. Trimming cost V 2 bases and J 6 bases, with 7 bases left between them. The CDR3 has 12 residues. Germline CDR1 reads SGDLS; CDR2 reads YYNGEE. The CDR3 loop reads CASSVPGDTQYF. In DNA, the CDR3 is TGTGCCAGCAGCGTTCCTGGGGATACGCAGTATTTT.